The next 19 T cell receptor beta chains were all read from a single sample in a study of blood T cell repertoires in COVID-19 (dated by TCRdb to between 2020 and 2021). Library preparation employed the immunoSEQ multiplex PCR assay. TCRdb mirrors the immuneACCESS table, restricted to in-frame sequences. Some clones are absent from its copies; in checked studies, under half trace to an unresolved V gene, and the reason for the others is unknown. The sample records under 140,000 clones, roughly 80% of which are singletons. The ten most abundant clones make up 15% to 20% of the sample. The specimen was peripheral blood. The origin of the receptors is a woman aged 60-75 years with acute or convalescent COVID-19.

V gene TRBV10-3 combines with J gene TRBJ1-5; D might be TRBD1 (5 bases). The CDR3 has 13 residues. Germline V gene lookup returns CDR1 ENHRY and CDR2 SYGVKD. Trimming shortened V by 3 bases and J by 5 bases, and 8 bases separated the two germline ends. This chain's CDR3 is CAISDGRDQPQHF. Here the CDR3 DNA reads TGTGCCATCAGTGATGGCAGGGATCAGCCCCAGCATTTT.

The V gene is TRBV5-6, the J gene TRBJ2-7; D is uncertain. Trimming took 1 base from V and 5 from J, leaving 10 bases between them. Germline CDR1 SGHDT, CDR2 YYEEEE. The CDR3 consists of 13 residues. As DNA, the CDR3 is TGTGCCAGCAGCTTGATTACAGCTCACGAGCAGTACTTC. It specifies CASSLITAHEQYF.

The V gene is TRBV15, the J gene TRBJ2-6; D gene ambiguous. Trimming pared 5 bases from V and 3 bases from J, leaving 5 bases between. The CDR3 is made up of 13 amino acids. The germline V gene encodes CDR1 LNHNV and CDR2 YYDKDF (reference sequence). The CDR3 region is CATSVRGANVLTF. In DNA form, the CDR3 reads TGTGCCACCAGCGTTCGTGGGGCCAACGTCCTGACTTTC.

This chain connects TRBV7-2 to TRBJ2-7, with D uncertain. V was cut by 0 bases and J by 7 bases, with 13 bases left in between. There are 14 residues in the CDR3. CDR1 is SGHTA, CDR2 FQGNSA, per germline. CDR3 bases: TGTGCCAGCAGCTTAGCCCAGATATCCAGTGAGCAGTACTTC. It specifies CASSLAQISSEQYF.

This chain links TRBV5-4 with TRBJ2-7; TRBD1 matches 8 bases. The germline V gene has CDR1 SGHNT and CDR2 YYREEE (reference sequence). The CDR3 contains 15 residues. J was trimmed by 0 bases and V by 4 bases; bases with no gene match: 6. CDR3 in amino acids: CASSDRDRSSYEQYF. For the CDR3, the DNA is TGTGCCAGCAGCGACCGGGACAGGAGCTCCTACGAGCAGTACTTC. The whole variable domain, filled in from reference TRBV5-4 and TRBJ2-7, reads ETGVTQSPTHLIKTRGQQVTLRCSSQSGHNTVSWYQQALGQGPQFIFQYYREEENGRGNFPPRFSGLQFPNYSSELNVNALELDDSALYLCASSDRDRSSYEQYFGPGTRLTVT.

The chain carries TRBV6-2 or TRBV6-3 and TRBJ1-2, with 8 bases aligning to TRBD1. Germline lookup yields CDR1 MNHEY and CDR2 SVGEGT. The ends lost 5 bases at V and 4 bases at J; junction bases unmatched: 3. CDR3 length: 13 residues. The CDR3, as DNA: TGTGCCAGCAGTCTGACAGGGGCCTATGGCTACACCTTC. This encodes CASSLTGAYGYTF.

This clone was seen a few times. CDR3 nucleotide sequence: TGTGCCAGCAGCTTGTCGGGCAATCAGCCCCAGCATTTT. This codes for CASSLSGNQPQHF. The chain carries TRBV5-8 and TRBJ1-5; D is unresolved. The germline V and J ends were trimmed by 1 base and 2 bases, with 4 bases remaining between them. Germline V lookup: CDR1 SGHTS, CDR2 YDEGEE. The CDR3 totals 13 residues.

This rearrangement joins TRBV5-5 to TRBJ1-1; a possible D gene is TRBD1 (6 bases). The CDR3 is 14 amino acids. The germline CDR1 and CDR2 sequences are SGHKS and YYEKEE (reference sequence). V was cut by 0 bases and J by 4 bases, with 10 bases left in between. The CDR3 loop is CASSLARGFTEAFF. CDR3 DNA: TGTGCCAGCAGCTTGGCCAGGGGCTTCACTGAAGCTTTCTTT.

A few counts support this clone. This sequence joins TRBV5-4 and TRBJ1-2; D gene uncertain. Trimming took off 4 bases at V and 1 base at J, with 8 bases between the two ends. From germline, CDR1 is SGHNT and CDR2 YYREEE (reference sequence). This CDR3 has 13 residues. In DNA, the CDR3 is TGTGCCAGCAGCCCTTACAATAACTATGGCTACACCTTC. This sequence encodes CASSPYNNYGYTF.

V usage is TRBV6-5 and J usage is TRBJ1-4; D unresolved. Per the germline V gene, CDR1 is MNHEY and CDR2 is SVGAGI. The CDR3 sequence is 13 residues long. Trimming stripped 2 bases from V and 12 bases from J, with 13 bases between. CDR3 residues: CASSYRSSSQLFF. CDR3 coding DNA: TGTGCCAGCAGTTACCGGTCGTCATCCCAACTGTTTTTT.

The CDR3 loop reads CASSVEGQGYGYTF. Written as DNA, the CDR3 is TGTGCCAGCAGCGTAGAGGGACAGGGCTATGGCTACACCTTC. This sequence joins TRBV9 and TRBJ1-2; 9 bases align to TRBD1. CDR1 is SGDLS, CDR2 YYNGEE, per germline. This CDR3 has 14 residues. The V gene end was trimmed by 0 bases and the J gene end by 4 bases; junction bases not matched to a gene: 1.

The rearrangement joins TRBV10-3 to TRBJ2-7; 7 nucleotides line up with TRBD2. This CDR3 has 13 residues. Germline CDR1 and CDR2: ENHRY and SYGVKD. With V trimmed by 10 bases and J by 6 bases, 12 bases remained unmatched. CDR3 nucleotide sequence: TGTGCCACGGGACCGGGACTACCCCTCGAGCAGTACTTC. Translated: CATGPGLPLEQYF.

The chain combines TRBV5-1 with TRBJ2-5; 10 bases fit TRBD2. This CDR3 comprises 14 residues. V shed 2 bases and J 4 bases; nucleotides not matched to a gene: 2. Germline V gives CDR1 SGHRS, CDR2 YFSETQ. The CDR3 coding sequence is TGCGCCAGCAGCTTTTCTAGCGGGGGAGAGACCCAGTACTTC. Its translation is CASSFSSGGETQYF.

V is TRBV18 and J is TRBJ2-5; TRBD1 aligns across 7 bases. This CDR3 has 14 amino acids. V gave up 4 bases and J gave up 1 base; unmatched junction bases: 3. The germline gives CDR1 KGHSH, CDR2 LQKENI. The CDR3 DNA is TGTGCCAGCTCACGGGGGACAGCCCAAGAGACCCAGTACTTC. Its translation: CASSRGTAQETQYF.

The rearrangement links TRBV10-2 to TRBJ1-1; D ambiguous. Germline V gene sequence: CDR1 WSHSY, CDR2 SAAADI. The V end was cut by 6 bases, the J end by 6 bases, with 8 bases between. The CDR3 is 11 amino acids. The chain's CDR3 is CASRSGAEAFF. CDR3 coding DNA: TGCGCCAGCAGATCCGGAGCTGAAGCTTTCTTT.

This clone has only one observation. The chain links TRBV30 to TRBJ1-5; D may be TRBD1 (5 bases). Germline CDR1 GTSNPN, CDR2 SVGIG (reference sequence). The V and J ends lost 5 bases and 6 bases respectively, with 17 bases between them. The CDR3 extends over 14 amino acids. The CDR3 bases are TGTGCCTGGGGCCGCAGGGAGGGGATTCAGCCCCAGCATTTT. Residues: CAWGRREGIQPQHF.

The chain combines TRBV4-1 with TRBJ2-7; TRBD1 matches 8 bases. V lost 0 bases and J lost 4; bases outside the gene matches: 17. Per the germline V gene, CDR1 is MGHRA and CDR2 is YSYEKL. The CDR3 consists of 19 residues. The CDR3 DNA reads as TGCGCCAGCAGCCAAGATATTAGCCGAGGACAGGGATATATATACGAGCAGTACTTC. Its protein product is CASSQDISRGQGYIYEQYF.

The chain is built from TRBV15 and TRBJ2-1, with D perhaps TRBD1 (5 bases). Trimming shortened V by 0 bases and J by 6 bases, and 6 bases separated the two germline ends. This CDR3 comprises 13 residues. Germline CDR1 is LNHNV and CDR2 is YYDKDF (reference sequence). For the CDR3, the DNA is TGTGCCACCAGCAGAGATCAGGGCAATGAGCAGTTCTTC. It yields the protein CATSRDQGNEQFF.

The chain links TRBV2 to TRBJ1-5, with no clear D. The germline gives CDR1 SNHLY, CDR2 FYNNEI. There are 13 residues in the CDR3. V lost 5 bases and J 6 bases, leaving 11 bases between the germline ends. CDR3 amino acids: CASSYGRVQPQHF. The DNA of the CDR3 is TGTGCCAGCAGTTACGGGAGGGTTCAGCCCCAGCATTTT. The variable domain in full, completed from reference TRBV2 and TRBJ1-5, reads EPEVTQTPSHQVTQMGQEVILRCVPISNHLYFYWYRQILGQKVEFLVSFYNNEISEKSEIFDDQFSVERPDGSNFTLKIRSTKLEDSAMYFCASSYGRVQPQHFGDGTRLSIL.